The T cell receptor beta chain under discussion was sequenced for a study of Tregs in tolerant kidney transplant recipients. Unstimulated regulatory T cells (CD4+CD25+CD127-), CD4+CD25- non-regulatory cells, CD4 and CD8 cells were FACS-sorted from thawed PBMCs. The study's findings and limits: Biological reproducibility was not directly addressed, but technical replication error appeared minimal. Findings come from small patient numbers and require larger validation.

CDR1 is SEHNR, CDR2 FQNEAQ, per germline (reference sequence). The CDR3 has 14 amino acids. V lost 5 bases to trimming and J lost 5 bases, with 13 bases between them. Clones were sequenced by immunoSEQ multiplex PCR, and TCRdb holds only the in-frame ones, with some missing. The data show some 69,000 clones, 84% seen once. In regard to this clone: Its antigen remains unknown.

This sequence joins TRBV7-9 and TRBJ1-3; perhaps TRBD1 as D (5 bases). Sequenced input: CD4+ T cells from blood. The sequence was obtained from a human donor in good health. CDR3 amino acids: CASSPGSQRNTIYF. The CDR3 coding sequence is TGTGCCAGCAGCCCAGGGAGTCAACGAAACACCATATATTTT.